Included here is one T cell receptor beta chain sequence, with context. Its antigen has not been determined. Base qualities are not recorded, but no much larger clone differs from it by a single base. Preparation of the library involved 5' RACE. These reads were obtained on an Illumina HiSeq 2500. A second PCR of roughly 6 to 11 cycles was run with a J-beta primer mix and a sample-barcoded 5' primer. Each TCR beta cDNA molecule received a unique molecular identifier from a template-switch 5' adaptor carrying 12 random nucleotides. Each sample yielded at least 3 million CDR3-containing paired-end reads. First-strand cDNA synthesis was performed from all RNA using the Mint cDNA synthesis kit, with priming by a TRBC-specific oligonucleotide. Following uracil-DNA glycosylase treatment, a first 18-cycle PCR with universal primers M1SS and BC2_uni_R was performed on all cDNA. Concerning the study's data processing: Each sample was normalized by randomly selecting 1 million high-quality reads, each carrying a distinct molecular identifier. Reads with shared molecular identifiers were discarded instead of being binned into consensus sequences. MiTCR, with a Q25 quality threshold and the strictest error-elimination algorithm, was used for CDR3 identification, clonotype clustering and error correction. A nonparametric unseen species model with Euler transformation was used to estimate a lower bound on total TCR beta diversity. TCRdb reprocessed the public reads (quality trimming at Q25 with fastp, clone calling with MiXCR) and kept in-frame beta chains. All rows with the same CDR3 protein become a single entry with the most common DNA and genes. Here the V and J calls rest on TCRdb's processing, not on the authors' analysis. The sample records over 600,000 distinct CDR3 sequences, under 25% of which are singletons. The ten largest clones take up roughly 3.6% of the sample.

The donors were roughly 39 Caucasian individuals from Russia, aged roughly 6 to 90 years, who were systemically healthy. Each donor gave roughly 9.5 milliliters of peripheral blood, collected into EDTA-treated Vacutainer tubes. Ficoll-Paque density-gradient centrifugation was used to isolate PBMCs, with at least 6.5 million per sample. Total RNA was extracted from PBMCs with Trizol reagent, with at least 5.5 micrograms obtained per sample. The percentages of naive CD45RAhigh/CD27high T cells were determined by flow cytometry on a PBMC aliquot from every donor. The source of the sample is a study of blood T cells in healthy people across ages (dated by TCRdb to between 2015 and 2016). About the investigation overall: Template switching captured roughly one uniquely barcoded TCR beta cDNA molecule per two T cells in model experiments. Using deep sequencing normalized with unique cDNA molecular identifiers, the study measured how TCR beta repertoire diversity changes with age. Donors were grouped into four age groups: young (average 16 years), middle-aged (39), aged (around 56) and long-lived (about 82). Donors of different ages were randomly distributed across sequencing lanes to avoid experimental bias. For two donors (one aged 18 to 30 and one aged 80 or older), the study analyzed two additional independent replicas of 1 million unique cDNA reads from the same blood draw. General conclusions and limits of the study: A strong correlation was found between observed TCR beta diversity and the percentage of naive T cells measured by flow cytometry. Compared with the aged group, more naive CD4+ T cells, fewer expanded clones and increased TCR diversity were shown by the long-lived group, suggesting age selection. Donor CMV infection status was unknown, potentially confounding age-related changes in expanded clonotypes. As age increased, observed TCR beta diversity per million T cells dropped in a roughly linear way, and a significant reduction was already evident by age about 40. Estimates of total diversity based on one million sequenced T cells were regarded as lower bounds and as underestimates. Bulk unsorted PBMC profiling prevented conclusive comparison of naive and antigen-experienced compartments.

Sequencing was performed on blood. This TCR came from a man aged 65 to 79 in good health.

CDR3 loop: CASSLGDSTPYEQYF. The DNA sequence is as follows: TGTGCCAGCAGCTTAGGAGACAGTACCCCCTACGAGCAGTACTTC. Rearrangement joined TRBV11-2 to TRBJ2-7; the best D guess is TRBD1, with 5 bases matching. Looking up the germline V gene yields CDR1 SGHAT and CDR2 FQNNGV. Cut back by 1 base and 2 bases, the V and J ends lie 12 bases apart. From cysteine to phenylalanine, the CDR3 is 15 amino acids long. Solely the CDR3 DNA is kept, with 45 bases framed from the first base.